These 5 T cell receptor beta chains were all obtained from the same sample, sequenced in a study of early T cells in non-severe SARS-CoV-2 infection. In TCRdb, the 5' RACE reads were re-called with MiXCR into one record per CDR3 protein. The sample yields tens of thousands of distinct CDR3 sequences, about 6.5% seen once. Sequencing was performed on whole blood. These receptors all stem from an adult who was a healthcare worker with PCR-confirmed SARS-CoV-2 infection or an uninfected control (not recorded which).

The V gene is TRBV12-3 or TRBV12-4, the J gene TRBJ1-1, with D unresolved. The germline V and J ends were trimmed by 8 bases and 1 base, with 8 bases remaining between them. The CDR3 runs 12 residues. Here the CDR3 reads CASGRWNTEAFF. CDR3 sequence (DNA): TGTGCCAGCGGGCGGTGGAACACTGAAGCTTTCTTT.

The gene calls are TRBV6-6 and TRBJ1-3; no reliable D call. Between the trimmed V and J ends, which lost 6 bases and 7 bases, there was a span of 16 bases. The CDR3 loop spans 14 amino acids. CDR1 and CDR2 (germline): MNHNY, SVGAGI (reference sequence). The CDR3 loop is CASSDLGFSNTIYF. In DNA, the CDR3 is TGTGCCAGCAGCGACCTGGGGTTCTCGAACACCATATATTTT.

As concerns this clonotype: This may arise from a read error, as a much more abundant clone is one base away. V and J are TRBV28 and TRBJ2-1, with 10 nucleotides matching TRBD2. The CDR3 runs to 17 residues. Per germline, CDR1 MDHEN and CDR2 SYDVKM. V was clipped by 4 bases and J by 5 bases; unmatched bases: 11. The DNA for the CDR3 is TGTGCCAGCAGTTCCCTCGCTAGCGGGAGTCACAACAATGAGCAGTTCTTC. It translates to CASSSLASGSHNNEQFF.

The chain combines TRBV20-1 with TRBJ2-5, with TRBD2 identical over 9 bases. This CDR3 is 15 amino acids long. Germline V gene data show CDR1 as DFQATT and CDR2 as SNEGSKA (reference sequence). The ends lost 5 bases at V and 3 bases at J; junction bases unmatched: 10. The CDR3: CSARVSGSWEETQYF. The CDR3 DNA follows: TGCAGTGCTCGAGTTAGCGGGAGTTGGGAAGAGACCCAGTACTTC.

This clonotype occurred many times. This chain links TRBV29-1 with TRBJ2-3; 7 bases fit TRBD1. The CDR3 loop spans 12 amino acids. Trimming removed 3 bases from V and 3 bases from J; junction bases left unmatched: 0. Germline V gene lookup returns CDR1 SQVTM and CDR2 ANQGSEA. The CDR3 nucleotides read TGCAGCGTTGACAGGGGGACAGATACGCAGTATTTT. Residues: CSVDRGTDTQYF.